The 27 T cell receptor beta chains given below trace back to one sample, sequenced in a study of blood T cell repertoires in COVID-19. Clones were sequenced by immunoSEQ multiplex PCR, and TCRdb holds only the in-frame ones, with some missing. The sample lists 98,000 or so clones; 88% were seen once. Material: peripheral blood. The receptor source for this set is a human donor in a cohort sampled during active COVID-19.

The chain joins TRBV9 to TRBJ2-7; weak D call: TRBD1 (6 bases). CDR3 size: 15 residues. Germline V gene lookup returns CDR1 SGDLS and CDR2 YYNGEE. The V end was cut by 2 bases, the J end by 2 bases, with 14 bases between. The DNA of the CDR3 is TGTGCCAGCAGCGTCTCAGGGGTTGAAGCCTACGAGCAGTACTTC. Amino acid sequence: CASSVSGVEAYEQYF.

The V gene is TRBV2, the J gene TRBJ1-6; unclear D gene. The CDR3 consists of 14 residues. V lost 6 bases and J 9 bases, leaving 15 bases between the germline ends. Germline values: CDR1 SNHLY, CDR2 FYNNEI. The CDR3: CASRTGEGSSPLHF. CDR3 DNA sequence: TGTGCCAGCAGGACCGGGGAAGGGAGTTCACCCCTCCACTTT.

The chain recombines TRBV3-1 (or the pseudogene TRBV3-2) with TRBJ1-4; no clear D gene. Trimming shortened V by 4 bases and J by 0 bases, and 15 bases separated the two germline ends. This CDR3 has 17 residues. Per germline, CDR1 LGHDT and CDR2 YNNKEL (reference sequence). The CDR3 sequence: CASSPFGDYATNEKLFF. The CDR3 DNA reads as TGTGCCAGCAGCCCCTTCGGAGATTATGCAACTAATGAAAAACTGTTTTTT.

This clone was seen just once. The rearrangement uses TRBV6-6 and TRBJ1-3; 7 bases align to TRBD1. The CDR3 covers 17 residues. Germline V gene lookup returns CDR1 MNHNY and CDR2 SVGAGI (reference sequence). The J segment lost 0 bases and the V segment lost 5 bases, leaving 10 bases of the junction unmatched. CDR3 in amino acids: CASSLHRTGTSGNTIYF. CDR3 DNA: TGTGCCAGCAGTCTCCACCGGACAGGCACCTCTGGAAACACCATATATTTT.

This sequence joins TRBV11-1 and TRBJ2-5; D not certain. The germline gives CDR1 SGHAT, CDR2 FQDESV (reference sequence). V lost 4 bases, J lost 4 bases, and 13 bases lay in between. The CDR3 loop spans 14 amino acids. The CDR3 protein is CASSSAVYGETQYF. The CDR3 DNA reads TGTGCCAGCAGCTCGGCGGTATATGGAGAGACCCAGTACTTC.

This clone was observed once. The chain uses TRBV3-1 (or the pseudogene TRBV3-2) and TRBJ2-3, with D maybe TRBD2 (5 bases). The CDR3 covers 14 residues. V lost 1 base and J lost 4, with 9 bases in between. Germline CDR1 and CDR2: LGHDT and YNNKEL (reference sequence). This chain's CDR3 is CASSQVSVSDTQYF. In nucleotides, the CDR3 is TGTGCCAGCAGCCAAGTTAGCGTCTCAGATACGCAGTATTTT.

J is TRBJ1-5 and V is TRBV6-6; tentative D call: TRBD1 (5 bases). The V and J ends lost 8 bases and 0 bases respectively, with 14 bases between them. The germline V gene encodes CDR1 MNHNY and CDR2 SVGAGI (reference sequence). The CDR3 runs 15 residues. The CDR3 here is CASLSDSYSNQPQHF. The CDR3 nucleotides read TGTGCCAGCTTGTCAGACAGCTATAGCAATCAGCCCCAGCATTTT.

V usage is TRBV12-3 or TRBV12-4 and J usage is TRBJ2-3, with D hard to call. The ends were cut back, 3 bases at V and 2 bases at J, with 3 bases in the middle. The CDR3 sequence is 12 residues long. The CDR3 sequence: CASSFFTDTQYF. CDR3 in DNA: TGTGCCAGCAGTTTCTTCACAGATACGCAGTATTTT.

The chain employs TRBV24-1 and TRBJ1-3, with D uncertain. This CDR3 contains 14 residues. V was shortened by 2 bases and J by 0 bases, with 4 bases between the two germline ends. Germline V gene data show CDR1 as KGHDR and CDR2 as SFDVKD. CDR3 in amino acids: CATSDSGSGNTIYF. For the CDR3, the DNA is TGTGCCACCAGTGATTCGGGCTCTGGAAACACCATATATTTT.

CDR3 bases: TGTGCCAGCAGCTCTCGGGGGGCCGGCACAGATACGCAGTATTTT. This sequence encodes CASSSRGAGTDTQYF. The chain links TRBV7-8 to TRBJ2-3; D perhaps matches TRBD2 (7 bases). The CDR3 runs to 15 residues. With 4 bases removed from V and 1 base from J, the gap between germline ends came to 12 bases. The V gene's germline CDR1 is SGHVS and CDR2 FQNEAQ.

This clone was seen only a few times. The chain combines TRBV4-1 with TRBJ1-5; D uncertain. The length of the CDR3 is 15 residues. Germline lookup yields CDR1 MGHRA and CDR2 YSYEKL. The V end was cut by 1 base, the J end by 0 bases, with 7 bases between. The CDR3 sequence: CASSQGGYSNQPQHF. The CDR3 DNA reads as TGCGCCAGCAGCCAAGGCGGTTATAGCAATCAGCCCCAGCATTTT.

This rearrangement joins TRBV12-3 or TRBV12-4 to TRBJ1-2; 10 bases match TRBD1. With V trimmed by 5 bases and J by 7 bases, 4 bases remained unmatched. The CDR3 sequence is 13 residues long. This CDR3 reads CASSTRTGGGYTF. The CDR3 DNA is TGTGCCAGCAGTACACGGACAGGGGGTGGCTACACCTTC.

The chain links TRBV5-1 to TRBJ2-1, with 10 bases lining up with TRBD1. CDR3 size: 15 residues. The J segment lost 6 bases and the V segment lost 1 base, leaving 4 bases of the junction unmatched. Germline loops: CDR1 SGHRS, CDR2 YFSETQ. The CDR3 protein is CASSLPGTGVNEQFF. The CDR3 DNA follows: TGCGCCAGCAGCTTGCCCGGGACAGGGGTCAATGAGCAGTTCTTC.

V gene TRBV2 combines with J gene TRBJ2-3; D is ambiguous. The CDR3 spans 16 residues. Germline-derived CDR1 and CDR2 are SNHLY and FYNNEI. With 3 bases removed from V and 5 bases from J, the gap between germline ends came to 18 bases. Here the CDR3 reads CASSDLMAQALDTQYF. CDR3 nucleotides: TGTGCCAGCAGTGACCTCATGGCTCAGGCGCTAGATACGCAGTATTTT.

The chain employs TRBV3-1 (or the pseudogene TRBV3-2) and TRBJ2-7; 8 positions agree with TRBD1. Trimming took 4 bases from V and 2 from J; bases not matched to a gene: 4. From germline, CDR1 is LGHDT and CDR2 YNNKEL (reference sequence). This CDR3 has 14 residues. The CDR3 DNA sequence: TGTGCCAGCAGCCCCGGGACAGGAGCCTACGAGCAGTACTTC. Its protein is CASSPGTGAYEQYF.

The rearrangement joins TRBV9 to TRBJ2-1; D may be TRBD2 (6 bases). Germline V gives CDR1 SGDLS, CDR2 YYNGEE. Between the trimmed V and J ends, which lost 4 bases and 5 bases, there was a span of 13 bases. The CDR3 is made up of 14 amino acids. In DNA form, the CDR3 reads TGTGCCAGCAGCACCCGGGACTTAGACAATGAGCAGTTCTTC. Its translation is CASSTRDLDNEQFF.

The chain carries TRBV7-9 and TRBJ1-1; the D gene is possibly TRBD1 (5 bases). CDR1 and CDR2 (germline): SEHNR, FQNEAQ (reference sequence). Trimming took off 5 bases at V and 4 bases at J, with 11 bases between the two ends. The length of the CDR3 is 13 residues. CDR3 sequence reads: CASSRGDATEAFF. The CDR3 DNA is TGTGCCAGCAGCCGGGGGGACGCCACTGAAGCTTTCTTT.

The chain joins TRBV10-2 to TRBJ2-1; 11 bases map to TRBD2. CDR3 size: 13 residues. V lost 7 bases, J lost 11 bases, and 7 bases stayed unmatched. Germline lookup yields CDR1 WSHSY and CDR2 SAAADI. In DNA form, the CDR3 reads TGCGCCAGCATCATAGCGGGAGGGGCTCAGCAGTTCTTC. It specifies CASIIAGGAQQFF.

The rearrangement joins TRBV19 to TRBJ2-7; 9 bases match TRBD1. This CDR3 comprises 14 residues. Germline CDR1 LNHDA, CDR2 SQIVND (reference sequence). V was pared by 5 bases and J by 6 bases, with 8 bases of the junction left unmatched. The CDR3 sequence: CASSPGTGFGEQYF. In DNA, the CDR3 is TGTGCCAGTAGTCCCGGGACAGGGTTTGGCGAGCAGTACTTC. The variable domain in full, with the rest retrieved from reference TRBV19 and TRBJ2-7, is DGGITQSPKYLFRKEGQNVTLSCEQNLNHDAMYWYRQDPGQGLRLIYYSQIVNDFQKGDIAEGYSVSREKKESFPLTVTSAQKNPTAFYLCASSPGTGFGEQYFGPGTRLTVT.

J is TRBJ1-3 and V is TRBV7-9; the D gene is possibly TRBD1 (5 bases). The CDR3 extends over 17 amino acids. Germline values: CDR1 SEHNR, CDR2 FQNEAQ (reference sequence). Trimming removed 4 bases at V and 2 bases at J, with 18 bases between. CDR3 loop: CASSSTSGGVPGNTIYF. The CDR3 DNA reads TGTGCCAGCAGCTCCACTTCGGGGGGAGTCCCTGGAAACACCATATATTTT.

The chain links TRBV19 to TRBJ1-1; no firm D call. Germline V gene data show CDR1 as LNHDA and CDR2 as SQIVND (reference sequence). Trimming took 7 bases from V and 4 from J, leaving 7 bases between them. The CDR3 runs 11 residues. CDR3 nucleotide sequence: TGTGCCAGTACCGCGGGCACTGAAGCTTTCTTT. Protein sequence: CASTAGTEAFF.

This chain joins TRBV9 and TRBJ2-1; D is perhaps TRBD1 (5 bases). The germline V gene has CDR1 SGDLS and CDR2 YYNGEE. V was pared by 0 bases and J by 8 bases, with 9 bases between. There are 13 residues in the CDR3. The CDR3: CASSVVGAHEQFF. DNA of the CDR3: TGTGCCAGCAGCGTAGTTGGGGCCCATGAGCAGTTCTTC.

This chain joins TRBV2 and TRBJ1-2, with 11 bases lining up with TRBD1. The CDR3 has 13 amino acids. Germline V CDR1 and CDR2: SNHLY, FYNNEI. Trimming removed 11 bases from V and 4 bases from J; junction bases left unmatched: 6. The CDR3 coding sequence is TGTGCCTGGACAGGGGGCGAGGTCTATGGCTACACCTTC. Amino acid sequence: CAWTGGEVYGYTF.

The V call is TRBV13, the J call TRBJ1-2, with D perhaps TRBD1 (5 bases). The CDR3 consists of 13 residues. Germline V lookup: CDR1 PRHDT, CDR2 FYEKMQ (reference sequence). The germline V and J ends were trimmed by 4 bases and 5 bases, with 11 bases remaining between them. CDR3 sequence reads: CASSSPGYYGYTF. As DNA, the CDR3 is TGTGCCAGCAGCTCCCCAGGGTATTATGGCTACACCTTC.

A single count supports this clone. The gene calls are TRBV30 and TRBJ1-6, with a tentative D call TRBD1 (6 bases). This CDR3 comprises 13 residues. Germline V lookup: CDR1 GTSNPN, CDR2 SVGIG (reference sequence). The V and J ends lost 0 bases and 9 bases respectively, with 9 bases between them. CDR3 amino acids: CAWSVGGVSPLHF. CDR3 DNA: TGTGCCTGGAGTGTAGGGGGGGTTTCACCCCTCCACTTT.

The chain recombines TRBV3-1 (or the pseudogene TRBV3-2) with TRBJ1-3; 7 bases align to TRBD1. The V gene end was trimmed by 1 base and the J gene end by 0 bases; junction bases not matched to a gene: 12. The CDR3 length is 19 residues. Germline assignment: CDR1 LGHDT and CDR2 YNNKEL (reference sequence). CDR3 nucleotides: TGTGCCAGCAGCCAAGTCCCAGGAGGGGGCGGATTCTCTGGAAACACCATATATTTT. Protein product: CASSQVPGGGGFSGNTIYF.

V gene TRBV29-1 combines with J gene TRBJ2-1, with 10 bases matching TRBD2. This CDR3 has 16 residues. Germline CDR1 SQVTM, CDR2 ANQGSEA. Germline trimming cut 0 bases from V and 8 bases from J; bases unmatched to any gene: 10. DNA of the CDR3: TGCAGCGTTGAAGAATATGGGACTAGCGTTTTGGATGAGCAGTTCTTC. Its translation: CSVEEYGTSVLDEQFF.